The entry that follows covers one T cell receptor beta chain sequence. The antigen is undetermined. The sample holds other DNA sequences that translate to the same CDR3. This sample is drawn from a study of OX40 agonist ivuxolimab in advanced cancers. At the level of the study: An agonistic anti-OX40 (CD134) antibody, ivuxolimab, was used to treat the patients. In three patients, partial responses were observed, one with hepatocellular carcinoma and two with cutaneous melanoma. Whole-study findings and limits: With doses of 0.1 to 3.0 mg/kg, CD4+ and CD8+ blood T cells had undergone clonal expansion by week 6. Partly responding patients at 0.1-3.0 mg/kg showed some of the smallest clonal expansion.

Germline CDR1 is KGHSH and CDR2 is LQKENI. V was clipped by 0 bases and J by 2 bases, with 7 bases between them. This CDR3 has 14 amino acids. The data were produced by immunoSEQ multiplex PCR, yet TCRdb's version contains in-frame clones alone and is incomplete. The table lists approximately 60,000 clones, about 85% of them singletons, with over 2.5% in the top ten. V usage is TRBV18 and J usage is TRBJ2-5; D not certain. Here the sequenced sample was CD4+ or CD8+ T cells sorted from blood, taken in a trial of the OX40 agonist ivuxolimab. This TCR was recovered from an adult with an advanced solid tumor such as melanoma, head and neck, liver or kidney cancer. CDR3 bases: TGTGCCAGCTCACCACCGGGTCGGCAAGAGACCCAGTACTTC. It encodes CASSPPGRQETQYF.